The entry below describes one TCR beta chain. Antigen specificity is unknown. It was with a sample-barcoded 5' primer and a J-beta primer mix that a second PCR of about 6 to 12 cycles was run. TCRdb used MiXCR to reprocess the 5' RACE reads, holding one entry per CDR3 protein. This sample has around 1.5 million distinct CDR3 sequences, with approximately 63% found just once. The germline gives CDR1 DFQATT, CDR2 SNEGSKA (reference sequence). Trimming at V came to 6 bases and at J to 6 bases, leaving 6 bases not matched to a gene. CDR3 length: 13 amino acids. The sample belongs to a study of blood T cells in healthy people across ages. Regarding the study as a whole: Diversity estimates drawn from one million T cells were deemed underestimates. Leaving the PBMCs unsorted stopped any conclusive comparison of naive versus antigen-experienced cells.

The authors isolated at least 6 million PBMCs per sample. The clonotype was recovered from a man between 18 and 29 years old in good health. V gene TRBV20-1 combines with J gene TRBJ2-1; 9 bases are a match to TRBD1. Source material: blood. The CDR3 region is CSAGTGIRNEQFF. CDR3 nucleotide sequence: TGCAGTGCAGGGACAGGGATCCGCAATGAGCAGTTCTTC.